The rows below give T cell receptor beta chains drawn from one sample of a study of T cell repertoires in cytomegalovirus infection. TCRdb recomputed calls from the reads with MiXCR, one row per CDR3 protein. The sample holds 200,000 to 300,000 distinct CDR3 sequences, roughly 13% seen once. Specimen: PBMCs. The receptors originated from a human donor in good health (CMV status not recorded). Some clones in this sample may be carry-over from other donors' samples. Both conserved end residues are part of each CDR3. D genes are given only for firm matches. Size is stated for part of the rows, as once, few or many counts, or as a class when the clone is expanded.

d_call: -; clone_size: -; v_call: TRBV7-9; cdr3_length: 14; j_call: TRBJ2-2; cdr3_aa: CASSPVRHTGELFF; cdr3_nt: TGTGCCAGCAGCCCAGTGCGGCACACCGGGGAGCTGTTTTTT
d_call: TRBD1; clone_size: many; v_call: TRBV6-6; cdr3_length: 15; j_call: TRBJ2-1; cdr3_aa: CASQPGTGGNDEQFF; cdr3_nt: TGTGCCAGCCAACCCGGGACAGGGGGCAACGATGAGCAGTTCTTC
d_call: TRBD2; clone_size: few; v_call: TRBV29-1; cdr3_length: 15; j_call: TRBJ2-1; cdr3_aa: CSGSPLTSANNEQFF; cdr3_nt: TGCAGCGGGTCCCCTTTGACTAGCGCCAACAATGAGCAGTTCTTC
d_call: TRBD1; clone_size: few; v_call: TRBV7-3; cdr3_length: 14; j_call: TRBJ2-7; cdr3_aa: CASSQTGGLDEQYF; cdr3_nt: TGTGCCAGCAGCCAGACAGGGGGCTTGGACGAGCAGTACTTC
d_call: -; clone_size: few; v_call: TRBV29-1; cdr3_length: 11; j_call: TRBJ1-3; cdr3_aa: CSVRIGNTIYF; cdr3_nt: TGCAGCGTTAGAATAGGAAACACCATATATTTT
d_call: -; clone_size: few; v_call: TRBV5-4; cdr3_length: 12; j_call: TRBJ1-1; cdr3_aa: CASKGEGAEAFF; cdr3_nt: TGTGCCAGCAAGGGGGAAGGGGCTGAAGCTTTCTTT
d_call: TRBD1; clone_size: once; v_call: TRBV10-3; cdr3_length: 13; j_call: TRBJ2-7; cdr3_aa: CVTAGQVAGEQYF; cdr3_nt: TGTGTCACGGCGGGACAGGTAGCAGGCGAGCAGTACTTC
d_call: -; clone_size: many; v_call: TRBV20-1; cdr3_length: 12; j_call: TRBJ2-5; cdr3_aa: CSAATGKETQYF; cdr3_nt: TGCAGTGCTGCTACGGGGAAAGAGACCCAGTACTTC
d_call: -; clone_size: many; v_call: TRBV12-3/TRBV12-4; cdr3_length: 15; j_call: TRBJ2-3; cdr3_aa: CASSSPGHSTDTQYF; cdr3_nt: TGTGCCAGCAGTTCCCCGGGCCATAGCACAGATACGCAGTATTTT
d_call: -; clone_size: -; v_call: TRBV15; cdr3_length: 16; j_call: TRBJ2-7; cdr3_aa: CATSRDRTKSSYEQYF; cdr3_nt: TGTGCCACCAGCAGAGATCGGACGAAGAGCTCCTACGAGCAGTACTTC
d_call: -; clone_size: many; v_call: TRBV7-8; cdr3_length: 18; j_call: TRBJ1-1; cdr3_aa: CASSLGYGTSFLGTEAFF; cdr3_nt: TGTGCCAGCAGCTTAGGATACGGGACAAGTTTTCTGGGCACTGAAGCTTTCTTT
d_call: -; clone_size: many; v_call: TRBV7-2; cdr3_length: 11; j_call: TRBJ1-1; cdr3_aa: CASSYRSEAFF; cdr3_nt: TGTGCCAGCAGCTACAGGTCTGAAGCTTTCTTT
d_call: -; clone_size: -; v_call: TRBV29-1; cdr3_length: 12; j_call: TRBJ2-5; cdr3_aa: CSVRRGGETQYF; cdr3_nt: TGCAGCGTACGTCGGGGAGGCGAGACCCAGTACTTC
d_call: TRBD2; clone_size: many; v_call: TRBV15; cdr3_length: 15; j_call: TRBJ2-1; cdr3_aa: CATSRDSSGSNEQFF; cdr3_nt: TGTGCCACCAGCAGAGATTCTAGCGGGAGTAATGAGCAGTTCTTC
d_call: -; clone_size: few; v_call: TRBV29-1; cdr3_length: 15; j_call: TRBJ2-4; cdr3_aa: CSVEVPGVAKNIQYF; cdr3_nt: TGCAGCGTTGAAGTTCCCGGGGTCGCCAAAAACATTCAGTACTTC
d_call: -; clone_size: few; v_call: TRBV15; cdr3_length: 16; j_call: TRBJ1-3; cdr3_aa: CATSRAGQPSGNTIYF; cdr3_nt: TGTGCCACCAGCAGAGCTGGACAGCCCTCTGGAAACACCATATATTTT
d_call: TRBD1; clone_size: many; v_call: TRBV15; cdr3_length: 15; j_call: TRBJ1-6; cdr3_aa: CATRPGTGDNSPLHF; cdr3_nt: TGTGCCACCAGACCCGGGACAGGGGATAATTCACCCCTCCACTTT
d_call: -; clone_size: many; v_call: TRBV25-1; cdr3_length: 13; j_call: TRBJ1-1; cdr3_aa: CASSHQGITEAFF; cdr3_nt: TGTGCCAGCAGTCATCAGGGAATCACTGAAGCTTTCTTT
d_call: TRBD1; clone_size: many; v_call: TRBV7-2; cdr3_length: 16; j_call: TRBJ2-7; cdr3_aa: CASSSYPAGGNDEQYF; cdr3_nt: TGTGCCAGCAGCTCATACCCGGCAGGGGGCAACGACGAGCAGTACTTC
d_call: TRBD1; clone_size: few; v_call: TRBV18; cdr3_length: 17; j_call: TRBJ2-5; cdr3_aa: CASSPPRSGGFRETQYF; cdr3_nt: TGTGCCAGCTCACCACCTCGGTCAGGGGGTTTTCGAGAGACCCAGTACTTC
d_call: -; clone_size: -; v_call: TRBV2; cdr3_length: 15; j_call: TRBJ1-4; cdr3_aa: CASKNGPNPNEKLFF; cdr3_nt: TGTGCCAGCAAGAACGGGCCCAACCCAAATGAAAAACTGTTTTTT
d_call: TRBD1; clone_size: many; v_call: TRBV29-1; cdr3_length: 15; j_call: TRBJ1-1; cdr3_aa: CSVGQGARRSTEAFF; cdr3_nt: TGCAGCGTGGGACAGGGGGCTAGAAGATCTACTGAAGCTTTCTTT
d_call: TRBD1; clone_size: -; v_call: TRBV7-9; cdr3_length: 15; j_call: TRBJ2-7; cdr3_aa: CASSSGQGFSYEQYF; cdr3_nt: TGTGCCAGCAGCTCGGGACAGGGGTTCTCCTACGAGCAGTACTTC
d_call: TRBD1; clone_size: -; v_call: TRBV20-1; cdr3_length: 14; j_call: TRBJ2-7; cdr3_aa: CSARPGTGDYEQYF; cdr3_nt: TGCAGTGCTAGACCCGGGACAGGAGACTACGAGCAGTACTTC
d_call: -; clone_size: -; v_call: TRBV7-8; cdr3_length: 18; j_call: TRBJ2-5; cdr3_aa: CASSSFLAWGALQETQYF; cdr3_nt: TGTGCCAGCAGCTCCTTTTTGGCGTGGGGGGCTCTCCAAGAGACCCAGTACTTC
d_call: -; clone_size: many; v_call: TRBV7-3; cdr3_length: 13; j_call: TRBJ2-3; cdr3_aa: CASSLNRADTQYF; cdr3_nt: TGTGCCAGCAGCTTAAATCGGGCAGATACGCAGTATTTT
d_call: TRBD1; clone_size: -; v_call: TRBV29-1; cdr3_length: 13; j_call: TRBJ2-1; cdr3_aa: CSVQGQGAGEQFF; cdr3_nt: TGCAGCGTTCAAGGACAGGGGGCTGGTGAGCAGTTCTTC
d_call: TRBD1; clone_size: many; v_call: TRBV6-1; cdr3_length: 13; j_call: TRBJ2-7; cdr3_aa: CASRRGLLDEQYF; cdr3_nt: TGTGCCAGCAGGAGGGGGCTATTGGACGAGCAGTACTTC
d_call: TRBD1; clone_size: many; v_call: TRBV15; cdr3_length: 14; j_call: TRBJ2-3; cdr3_aa: CATSTGGGTDTQYF; cdr3_nt: TGTGCCACCAGTACAGGGGGCGGCACAGATACGCAGTATTTT